This T cell receptor (beta chain) was obtained from a study of CD8 T cells in Susac syndrome. From blood CD8+ and CD4+ T cells, TCR beta sequences were generated. The V gene's germline CDR1 is MNHNS and CDR2 SASEGT. The CDR3 totals 15 residues. V trimming: 2 bases; J trimming: 8 bases; junction bases outside the gene matches: 8. An input of about 0.5 to 1 ug of RNA was subjected to reverse transcription using random hexamers. TCRdb re-derived calls from the immunoSEQ multiplex PCR reads in MiXCR, one entry per CDR3 protein. The table has about 430,000 distinct CDR3 sequences, approximately 85% seen once.

The rearrangement uses TRBV6-1 and TRBJ2-1; TRBD2 aligns across 8 bases. The sequenced sample consisted of CD8+ T cells from PBMCs. This sequence originates from a human donor with multiple sclerosis. CDR3 DNA: TGTGCCAGCAGTGAAATCGACGGGGGGGCCGATGAGCAGTTCTTC. Its translation: CASSEIDGGADEQFF.